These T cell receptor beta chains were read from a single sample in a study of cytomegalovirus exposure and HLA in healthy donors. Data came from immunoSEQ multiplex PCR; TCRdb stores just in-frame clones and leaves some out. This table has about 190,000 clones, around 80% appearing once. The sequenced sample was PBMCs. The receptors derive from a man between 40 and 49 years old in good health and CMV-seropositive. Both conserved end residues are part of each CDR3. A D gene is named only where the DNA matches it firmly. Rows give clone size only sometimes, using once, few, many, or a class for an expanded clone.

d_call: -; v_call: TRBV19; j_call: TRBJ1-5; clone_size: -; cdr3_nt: TGTGCCAGTAGTGCACCGGGACAACCCAATCAGCCCCAGCATTTT; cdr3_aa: CASSAPGQPNQPQHF
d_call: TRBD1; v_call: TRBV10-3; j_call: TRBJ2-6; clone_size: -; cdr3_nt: TGTGCCATCAGCAGTACAGGGGCTGAGTCTGGGGCCAACGTCCTGACTTTC; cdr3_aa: CAISSTGAESGANVLTF
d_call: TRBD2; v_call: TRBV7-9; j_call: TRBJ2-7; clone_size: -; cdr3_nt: TGTTCCAGCAGCTCAGGCTCGGGCGGGGGTAAGGGTGAGCAGTACTTC; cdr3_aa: CSSSSGSGGGKGEQYF
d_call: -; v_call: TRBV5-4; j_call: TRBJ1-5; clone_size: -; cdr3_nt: TGTGCCAGCAGCTTGGAGAGGCAGGGTCAGCCCCAGCATTTT; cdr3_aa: CASSLERQGQPQHF
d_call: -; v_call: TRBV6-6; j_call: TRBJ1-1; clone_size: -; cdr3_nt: TGTGCCACCGCGCGGGGTCAGAACACTGAAGCTTTCTTT; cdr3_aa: CATARGQNTEAFF
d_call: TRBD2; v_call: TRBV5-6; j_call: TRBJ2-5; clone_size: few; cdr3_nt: TGTGCCAGCAGCGCCCCCCAAACAGTACTAGCGGGGCGAGAGACCCAGTACTTC; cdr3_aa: CASSAPQTVLAGRETQYF
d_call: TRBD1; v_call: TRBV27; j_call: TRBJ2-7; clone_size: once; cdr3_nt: TGTGCCAGCAGTGACAGGGGGGCCTACGAGCAGTACTTC; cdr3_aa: CASSDRGAYEQYF
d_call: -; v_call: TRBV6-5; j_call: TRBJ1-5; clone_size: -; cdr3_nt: TGTGCCAGCAACCACGACATGTATAGCAATCAGCCCCAGCATTTT; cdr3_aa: CASNHDMYSNQPQHF
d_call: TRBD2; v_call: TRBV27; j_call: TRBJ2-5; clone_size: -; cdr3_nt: TGTGCCAGCCGCGGGGGGCCCCAAGAGACCCAGTACTTC; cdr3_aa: CASRGGPQETQYF
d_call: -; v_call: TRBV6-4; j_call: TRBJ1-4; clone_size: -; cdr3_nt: TGTGCCAGCAGTGACTCGTCCGAGGATAATGAAAAACTGTTTTTT; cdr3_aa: CASSDSSEDNEKLFF
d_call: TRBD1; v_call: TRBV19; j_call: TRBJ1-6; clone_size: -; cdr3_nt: TGTGCCAGTAGTATTCAGGGGGCCGGTAATTCACCCCTCCACTTT; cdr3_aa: CASSIQGAGNSPLHF
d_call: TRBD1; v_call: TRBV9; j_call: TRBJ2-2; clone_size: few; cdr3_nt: TGTGCCAGCAGCGTAGGGGTCAGGGGGTCGGCCGGGGAGCTGTTTTTT; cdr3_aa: CASSVGVRGSAGELFF
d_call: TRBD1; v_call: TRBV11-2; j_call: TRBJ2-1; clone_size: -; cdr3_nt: TGTGCCAGCAGCCTGGGGGCCGGGACAGGGGGCTACAATGAGCAGTTCTTC; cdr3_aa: CASSLGAGTGGYNEQFF
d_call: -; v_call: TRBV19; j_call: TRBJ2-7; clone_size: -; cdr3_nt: TGTGCCACAGCACCGGGGGGCTCAGGGGCCTACGAGCAGTACTTC; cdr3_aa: CATAPGGSGAYEQYF
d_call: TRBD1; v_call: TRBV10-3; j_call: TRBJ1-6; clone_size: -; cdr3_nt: TGTGCCATCAGTACAGGGGTAAATTCACCCCTCCACTTT; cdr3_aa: CAISTGVNSPLHF
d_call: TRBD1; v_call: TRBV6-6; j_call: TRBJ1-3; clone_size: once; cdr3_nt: TGTGCCAGCACCAACAGGGGGGGCGGCACTGGAAACACCATATATTTT; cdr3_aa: CASTNRGGGTGNTIYF
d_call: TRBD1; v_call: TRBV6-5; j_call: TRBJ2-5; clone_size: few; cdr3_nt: TGTGCCAGCAGTTACCGCCGACAGGGGTGGGAAGAGACCCAGTACTTC; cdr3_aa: CASSYRRQGWEETQYF
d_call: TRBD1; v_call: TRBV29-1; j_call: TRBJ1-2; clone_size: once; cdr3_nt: TGCAGCCTATCGACAGGGACCAACTATGGCTACACCTTC; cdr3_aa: CSLSTGTNYGYTF
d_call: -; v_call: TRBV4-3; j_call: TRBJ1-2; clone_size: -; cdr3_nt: TGCGCCAGCAGTTCTGGTGCGCACTATGGCTACACCTTC; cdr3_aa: CASSSGAHYGYTF
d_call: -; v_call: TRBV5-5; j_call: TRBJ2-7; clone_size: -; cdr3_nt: TGTGCCAGCAGCTTCTACCCCTCGGGCGAGCAGTACTTC; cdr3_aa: CASSFYPSGEQYF
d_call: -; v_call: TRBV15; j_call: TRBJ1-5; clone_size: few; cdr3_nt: TGTGCCACCAGCATGAGGAATCAGCCCCAGCATTTT; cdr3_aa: CATSMRNQPQHF
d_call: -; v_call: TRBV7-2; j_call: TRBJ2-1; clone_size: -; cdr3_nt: TGTGCCAGCAGCCCACAAGGGGCCGGGAATGAGCAGTTCTTC; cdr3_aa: CASSPQGAGNEQFF
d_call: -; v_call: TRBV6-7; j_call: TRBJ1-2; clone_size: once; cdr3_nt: TGTGCCAGCAGTTCCAGCTACACCTTC; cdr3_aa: CASSSSYTF
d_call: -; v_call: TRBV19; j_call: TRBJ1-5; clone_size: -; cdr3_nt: TGTGCCAGTACCAATGAGGGAGGGGAGCATGGTCAGCCCCAGCATTTT; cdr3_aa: CASTNEGGEHGQPQHF
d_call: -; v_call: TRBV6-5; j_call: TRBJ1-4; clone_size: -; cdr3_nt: TGTGCCAGCAGCTCCGGGGTCGAAAAACTGTTTTTT; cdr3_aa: CASSSGVEKLFF
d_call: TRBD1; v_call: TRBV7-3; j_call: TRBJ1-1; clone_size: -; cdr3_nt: TGTGCCAGCAGCTTTTCCGGGACAGGCTCCACTGAAGCTTTCTTT; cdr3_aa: CASSFSGTGSTEAFF
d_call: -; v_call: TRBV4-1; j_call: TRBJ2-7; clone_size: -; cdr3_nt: TGCGCCAGCAGCCCCCAGGGTTACGAGCAGTACTTC; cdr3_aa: CASSPQGYEQYF
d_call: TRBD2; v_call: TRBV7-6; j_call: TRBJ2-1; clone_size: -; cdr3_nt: TGTGCCAGCAGCTTAGTACTAGCGGCCTACAATGAGCAGTTCTTC; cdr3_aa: CASSLVLAAYNEQFF
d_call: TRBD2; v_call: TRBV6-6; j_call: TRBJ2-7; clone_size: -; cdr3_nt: TGTGCCAGCACTAGACTAGCGGACCCCTACGAGCAGTACTTC; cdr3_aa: CASTRLADPYEQYF
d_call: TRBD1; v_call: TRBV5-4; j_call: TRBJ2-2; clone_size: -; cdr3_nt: TGTGCCAGCAGCTTGGGACAGGGGCCCGGGGAGCTGTTTTTT; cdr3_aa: CASSLGQGPGELFF
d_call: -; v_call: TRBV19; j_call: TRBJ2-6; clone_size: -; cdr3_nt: TGTGCCAGTAGTATTAACTCTGGGGCCAACGTCCTGACTTTC; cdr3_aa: CASSINSGANVLTF
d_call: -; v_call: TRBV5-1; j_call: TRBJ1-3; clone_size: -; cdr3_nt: TGCGCCAGCAGCTTGGCCCTACAGAGCTCTGGAAACACCATATATTTT; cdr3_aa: CASSLALQSSGNTIYF
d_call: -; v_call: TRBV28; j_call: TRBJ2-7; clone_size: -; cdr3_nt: TGTGCCAGCAGTTCGCTACGGAGGTCCTACGAGCAGTACTTC; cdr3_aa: CASSSLRRSYEQYF
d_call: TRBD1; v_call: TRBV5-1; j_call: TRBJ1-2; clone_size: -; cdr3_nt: TGCGCCAGCAGCCCACGGACAGGCATTAACTATGGCTACACCTTC; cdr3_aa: CASSPRTGINYGYTF
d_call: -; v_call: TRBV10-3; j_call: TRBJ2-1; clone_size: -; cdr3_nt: TGTGCCATCACTCAGGGATCGTCCTACAATGAGCAGTTCTTC; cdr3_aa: CAITQGSSYNEQFF
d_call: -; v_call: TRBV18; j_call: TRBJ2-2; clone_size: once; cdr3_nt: TGTGCCAGCTCACCTACCGGGGGACCCACCGGGGAGCTGTTTTTT; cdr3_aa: CASSPTGGPTGELFF
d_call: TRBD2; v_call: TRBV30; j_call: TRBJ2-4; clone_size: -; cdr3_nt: TGTGCCTGGAGCACTAGCGGGGGTGCCTGGGCCAAAAACATTCAGTACTTC; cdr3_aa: CAWSTSGGAWAKNIQYF
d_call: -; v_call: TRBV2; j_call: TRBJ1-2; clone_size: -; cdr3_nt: TGTGCCAGCAAAGAGGGAACCCTTGATGGCTACACCTTC; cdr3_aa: CASKEGTLDGYTF
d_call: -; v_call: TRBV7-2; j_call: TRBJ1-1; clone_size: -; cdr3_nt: TGTGCCAGCACCACTTACGGGGAGTACACTGAAGCTTTCTTT; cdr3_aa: CASTTYGEYTEAFF
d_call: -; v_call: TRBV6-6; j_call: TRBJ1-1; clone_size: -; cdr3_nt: TGTGCCAGCAGTAACAGGGTGGGGGCGAACACTGAAGCTTTCTTT; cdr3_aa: CASSNRVGANTEAFF
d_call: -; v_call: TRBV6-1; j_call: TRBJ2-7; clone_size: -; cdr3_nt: TGTGCCAGCAGCGGTCGACACAGGAGCTCCTACGAGCAGTACTTC; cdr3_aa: CASSGRHRSSYEQYF
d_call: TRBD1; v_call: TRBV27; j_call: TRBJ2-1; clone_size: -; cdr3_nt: TGTGCCAGCAGATTTACAGTCCCGGGACAGGGGTCCCCCTACAATGAGCAGTTCTTC; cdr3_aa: CASRFTVPGQGSPYNEQFF
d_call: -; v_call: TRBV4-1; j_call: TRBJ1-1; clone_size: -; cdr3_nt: TGCGCCAGCAGCCAAGGACAGACAAACACTGAAGCTTTCTTT; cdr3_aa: CASSQGQTNTEAFF
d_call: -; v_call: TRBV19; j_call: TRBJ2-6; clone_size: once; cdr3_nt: TGTGCCAGTATAGGAGGAGGGAACTCTGGGGCCAACGTCCTGACTTTC; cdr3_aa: CASIGGGNSGANVLTF
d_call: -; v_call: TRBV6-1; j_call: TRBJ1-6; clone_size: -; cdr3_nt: TGTGCCAGCAGTGAAATGATGGGCCCCCAGGGTCCCCTCCACTTT; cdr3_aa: CASSEMMGPQGPLHF
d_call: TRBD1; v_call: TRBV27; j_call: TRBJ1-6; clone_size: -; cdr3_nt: TGTGCCAGCAGTTATCGGACAGGGGTATTTCCTAATTCACCCCTCCACTTT; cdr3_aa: CASSYRTGVFPNSPLHF
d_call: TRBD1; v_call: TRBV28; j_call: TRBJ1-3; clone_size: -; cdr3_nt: TGTGCCAGCAGCTCACGGTGGGACAGGGTTAGCAACACCATATATTTT; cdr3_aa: CASSSRWDRVSNTIYF
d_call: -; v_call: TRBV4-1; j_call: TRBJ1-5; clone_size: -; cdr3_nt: TGCGCCAGCAGCCAAGAGGAGGGTAGGCAGCCCCAGCATTTT; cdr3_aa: CASSQEEGRQPQHF
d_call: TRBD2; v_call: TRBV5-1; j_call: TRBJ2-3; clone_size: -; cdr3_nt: TGCGCCAGCAGCTTGGCCTCTAGCGGGGGAGATACGCAGTATTTT; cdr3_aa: CASSLASSGGDTQYF
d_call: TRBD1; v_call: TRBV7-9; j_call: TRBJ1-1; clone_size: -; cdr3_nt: TGTGCCAGCAGTCCAGGGGGACGTCAAACTGAAGCTTTCTTT; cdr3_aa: CASSPGGRQTEAFF
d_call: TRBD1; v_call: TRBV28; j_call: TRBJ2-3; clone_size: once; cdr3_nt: TGTGCCAGCAGTTCCTACAGACAGGGGACTGAGGTGGGGGCAGATACGCAGTATTTT; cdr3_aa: CASSSYRQGTEVGADTQYF
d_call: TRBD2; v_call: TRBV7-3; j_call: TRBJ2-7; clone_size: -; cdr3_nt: TGTGCCAGCAGCTTAGGCGGGGGGGCCGGCGAGCAGTACTTC; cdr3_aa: CASSLGGGAGEQYF
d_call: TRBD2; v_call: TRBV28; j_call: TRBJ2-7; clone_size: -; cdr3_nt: TGTGCCAGCAGACCTAGCGGCTCCTACGAGCAGTACTTC; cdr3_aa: CASRPSGSYEQYF